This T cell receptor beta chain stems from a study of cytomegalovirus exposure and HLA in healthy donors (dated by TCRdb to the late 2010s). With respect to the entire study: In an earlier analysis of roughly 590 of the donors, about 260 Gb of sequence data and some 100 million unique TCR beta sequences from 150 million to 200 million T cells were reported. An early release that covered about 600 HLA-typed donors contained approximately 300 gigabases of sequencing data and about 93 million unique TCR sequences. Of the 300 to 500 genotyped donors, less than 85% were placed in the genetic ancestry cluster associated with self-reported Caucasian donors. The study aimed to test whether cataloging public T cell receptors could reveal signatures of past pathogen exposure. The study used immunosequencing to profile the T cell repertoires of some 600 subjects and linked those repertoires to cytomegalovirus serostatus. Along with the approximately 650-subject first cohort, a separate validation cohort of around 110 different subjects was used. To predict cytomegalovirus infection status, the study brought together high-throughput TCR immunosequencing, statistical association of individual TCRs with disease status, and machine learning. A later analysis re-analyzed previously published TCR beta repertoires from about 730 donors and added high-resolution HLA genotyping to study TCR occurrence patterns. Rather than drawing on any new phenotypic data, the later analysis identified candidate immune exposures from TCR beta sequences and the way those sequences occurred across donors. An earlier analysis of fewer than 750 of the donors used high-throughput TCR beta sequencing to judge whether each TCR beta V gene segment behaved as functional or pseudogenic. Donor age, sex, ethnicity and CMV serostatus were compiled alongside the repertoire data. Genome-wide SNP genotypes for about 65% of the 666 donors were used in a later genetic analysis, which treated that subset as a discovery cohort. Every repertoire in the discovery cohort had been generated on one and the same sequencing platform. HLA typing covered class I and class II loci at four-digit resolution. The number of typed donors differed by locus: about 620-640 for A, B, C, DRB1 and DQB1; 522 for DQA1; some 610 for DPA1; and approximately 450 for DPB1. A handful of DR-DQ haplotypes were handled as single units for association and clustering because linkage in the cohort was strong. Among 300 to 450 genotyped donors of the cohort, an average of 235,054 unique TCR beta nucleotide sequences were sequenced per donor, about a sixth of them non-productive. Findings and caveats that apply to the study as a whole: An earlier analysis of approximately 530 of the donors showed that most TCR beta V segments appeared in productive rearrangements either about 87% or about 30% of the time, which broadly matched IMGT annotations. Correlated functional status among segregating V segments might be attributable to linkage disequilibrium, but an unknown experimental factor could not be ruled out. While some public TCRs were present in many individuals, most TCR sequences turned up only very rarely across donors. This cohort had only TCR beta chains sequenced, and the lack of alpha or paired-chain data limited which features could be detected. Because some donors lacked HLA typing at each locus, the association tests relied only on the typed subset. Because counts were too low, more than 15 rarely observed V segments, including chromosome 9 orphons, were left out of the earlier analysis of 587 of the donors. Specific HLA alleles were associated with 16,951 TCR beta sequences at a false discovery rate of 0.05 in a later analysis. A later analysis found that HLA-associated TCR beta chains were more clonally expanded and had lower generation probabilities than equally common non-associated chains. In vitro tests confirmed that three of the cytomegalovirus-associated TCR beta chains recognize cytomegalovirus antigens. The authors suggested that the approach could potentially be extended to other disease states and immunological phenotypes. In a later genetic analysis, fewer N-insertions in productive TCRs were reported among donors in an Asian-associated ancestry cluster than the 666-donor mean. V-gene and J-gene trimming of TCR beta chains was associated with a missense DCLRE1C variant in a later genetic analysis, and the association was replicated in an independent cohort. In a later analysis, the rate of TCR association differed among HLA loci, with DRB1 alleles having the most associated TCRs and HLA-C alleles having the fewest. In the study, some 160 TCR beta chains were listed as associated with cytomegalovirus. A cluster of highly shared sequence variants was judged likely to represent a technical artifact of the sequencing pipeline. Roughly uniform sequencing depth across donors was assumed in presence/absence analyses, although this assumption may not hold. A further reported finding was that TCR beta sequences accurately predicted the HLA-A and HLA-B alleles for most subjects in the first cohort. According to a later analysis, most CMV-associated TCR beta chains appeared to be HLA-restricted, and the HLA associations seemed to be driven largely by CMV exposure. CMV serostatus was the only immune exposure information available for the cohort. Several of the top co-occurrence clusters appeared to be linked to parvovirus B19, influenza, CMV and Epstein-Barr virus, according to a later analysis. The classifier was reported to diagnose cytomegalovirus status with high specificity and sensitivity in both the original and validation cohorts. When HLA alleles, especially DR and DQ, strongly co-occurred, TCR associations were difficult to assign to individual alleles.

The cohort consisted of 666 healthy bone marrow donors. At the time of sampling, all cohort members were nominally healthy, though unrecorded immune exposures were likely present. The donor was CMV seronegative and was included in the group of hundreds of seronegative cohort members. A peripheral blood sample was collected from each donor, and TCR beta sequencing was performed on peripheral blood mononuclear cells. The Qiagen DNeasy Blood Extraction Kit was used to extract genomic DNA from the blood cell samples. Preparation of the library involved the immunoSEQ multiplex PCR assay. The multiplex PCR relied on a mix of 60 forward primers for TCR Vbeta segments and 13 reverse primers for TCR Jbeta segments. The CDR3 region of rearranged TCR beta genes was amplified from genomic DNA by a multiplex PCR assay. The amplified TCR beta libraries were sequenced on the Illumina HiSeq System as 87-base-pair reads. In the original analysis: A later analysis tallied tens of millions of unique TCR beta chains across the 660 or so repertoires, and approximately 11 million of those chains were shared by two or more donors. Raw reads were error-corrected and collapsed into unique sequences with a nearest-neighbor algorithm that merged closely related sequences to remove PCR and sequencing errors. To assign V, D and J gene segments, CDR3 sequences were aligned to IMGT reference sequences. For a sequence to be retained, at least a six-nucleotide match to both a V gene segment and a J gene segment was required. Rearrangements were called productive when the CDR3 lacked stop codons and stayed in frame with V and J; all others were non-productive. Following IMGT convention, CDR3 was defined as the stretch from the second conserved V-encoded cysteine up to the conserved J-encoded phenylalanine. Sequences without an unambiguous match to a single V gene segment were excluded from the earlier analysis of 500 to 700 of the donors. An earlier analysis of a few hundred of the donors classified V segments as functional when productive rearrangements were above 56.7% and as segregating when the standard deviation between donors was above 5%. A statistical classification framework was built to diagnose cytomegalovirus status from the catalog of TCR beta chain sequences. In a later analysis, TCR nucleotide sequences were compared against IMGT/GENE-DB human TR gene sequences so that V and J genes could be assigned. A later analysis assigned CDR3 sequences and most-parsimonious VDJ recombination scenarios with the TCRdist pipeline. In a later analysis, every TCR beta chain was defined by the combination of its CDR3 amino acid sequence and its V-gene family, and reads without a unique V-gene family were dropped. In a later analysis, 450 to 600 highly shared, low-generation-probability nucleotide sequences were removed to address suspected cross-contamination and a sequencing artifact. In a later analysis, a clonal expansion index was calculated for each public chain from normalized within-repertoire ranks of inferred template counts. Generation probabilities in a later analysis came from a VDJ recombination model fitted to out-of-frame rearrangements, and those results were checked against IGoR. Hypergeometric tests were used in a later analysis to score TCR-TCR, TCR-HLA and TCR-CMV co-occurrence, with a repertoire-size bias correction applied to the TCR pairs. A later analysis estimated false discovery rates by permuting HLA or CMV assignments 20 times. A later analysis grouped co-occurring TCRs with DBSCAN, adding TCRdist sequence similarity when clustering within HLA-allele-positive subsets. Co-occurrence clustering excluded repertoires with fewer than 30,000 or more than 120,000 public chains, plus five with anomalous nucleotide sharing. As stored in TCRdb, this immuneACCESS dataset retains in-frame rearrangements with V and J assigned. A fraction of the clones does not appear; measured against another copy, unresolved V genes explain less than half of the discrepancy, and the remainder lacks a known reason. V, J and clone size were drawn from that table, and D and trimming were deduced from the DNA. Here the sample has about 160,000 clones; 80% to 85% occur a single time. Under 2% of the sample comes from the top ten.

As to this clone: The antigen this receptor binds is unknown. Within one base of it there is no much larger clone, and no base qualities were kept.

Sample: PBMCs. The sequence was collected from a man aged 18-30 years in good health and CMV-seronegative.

The CDR3 in this case is CASTYPGQGGEQYF. The DNA reads as follows: TGTGCCAGCACGTACCCGGGACAGGGGGGCGAGCAGTACTTC. Rearrangement joined TRBV28 to TRBJ2-7, and TRBD1 aligns with 11 junction nucleotides. Relative to germline, V is missing 7 bases and J is missing 6 bases, with 8 bases of the junction outside any gene match. Via the germline V gene, CDR1 is MDHEN and CDR2 SYDVKM. The CDR3 runs 14 amino acids, cysteine and phenylalanine included. The entry retains the CDR3 DNA only, 42 bases that are in frame from base 1.